These 27 T cell receptor beta chains were all obtained from the same sample, sequenced in a study of cytomegalovirus exposure and HLA in healthy donors. The PCR made use of 60 Vbeta and 13 Jbeta primers. The protocol was immunoSEQ multiplex PCR, while the TCRdb copy is restricted to in-frame clones and leaves out a portion. This sample carries tens of thousands of clones, with approximately 5.6% going to the ten biggest clones. The sequenced material came from PBMCs. The receptors come from a young man in good health and CMV-seropositive.

CDR3 bases: TGTGCCAGTAGTTCGTACAATGAGCAGTTCTTC. It specifies CASSSYNEQFF. This rearrangement joins TRBV19 to TRBJ2-1; D is unresolved. V was pared by 5 bases and J by 4 bases, with 3 bases between. The CDR3 loop spans 11 amino acids. Germline V CDR1 and CDR2: LNHDA, SQIVND (reference sequence).

The chain employs TRBV6-5 and TRBJ1-2, with D possibly TRBD1 on 5 matching bases. The germline gives CDR1 MNHEY, CDR2 SVGAGI. Trimming stripped 2 bases from V and 3 bases from J, with 16 bases between. This CDR3 has 16 residues. CDR3 region: CASSYTPLGGDYGYTF. The CDR3 coding sequence is TGTGCCAGCAGTTACACGCCCCTGGGGGGGGACTATGGCTACACCTTC.

The chain has TRBV19 and TRBJ2-7; 7 bases map to TRBD1. V trimming: 2 bases; J trimming: 4 bases; junction bases outside the gene matches: 8. The germline gives CDR1 LNHDA, CDR2 SQIVND (reference sequence). The CDR3 covers 15 residues. The CDR3 here is CASSIQQGLPYEQYF. The DNA of the CDR3 is TGTGCCAGTAGTATACAACAGGGGTTACCTTACGAGCAGTACTTC.

The rearrangement links TRBV9 to TRBJ1-1; D perhaps matches TRBD1 (5 bases). V was cut by 5 bases and J by 0 bases, with 11 bases left in between. The CDR3 loop spans 14 amino acids. Per germline, CDR1 SGDLS and CDR2 YYNGEE. CDR3 amino acids: CASRGEGLNTEAFF. DNA of the CDR3: TGTGCCAGCAGGGGGGAGGGACTGAACACTGAAGCTTTCTTT.

The V gene is TRBV6-4, the J gene TRBJ2-6; the match to TRBD1 covers 8 bases. The length of the CDR3 is 15 residues. Germline trimming cut 6 bases from V and 6 bases from J; bases unmatched to any gene: 7. Germline CDR1 MRHNA, CDR2 SNTAGT. CDR3 sequence (DNA): TGTGCCAGCAGCCATCAGACAGGGGAGGCCAACGTCCTGACTTTC. Amino acid sequence: CASSHQTGEANVLTF.

The chain links TRBV6-5 to TRBJ2-1, with 8 bases fitting TRBD2. Germline V gene data show CDR1 as MNHEY and CDR2 as SVGAGI. The J segment lost 8 bases and the V segment lost 10 bases, leaving 13 bases of the junction unmatched. The CDR3 runs to 14 residues. The DNA for the CDR3 is TGTGCCATCGACCCCGGGAGGGCCATGGATGAGCAGTTCTTC. It translates to CAIDPGRAMDEQFF.

V gene TRBV2 combines with J gene TRBJ2-5; TRBD1 is a possible D gene (7 bases). Germline-derived CDR1 and CDR2 are SNHLY and FYNNEI. This CDR3 contains 15 residues. Trimming stripped 2 bases from V and 7 bases from J, with 17 bases between. CDR3 sequence (DNA): TGTGCCAGCAGTGAACCCACAGGAGGGGGCGGGACCCAGTACTTC. The encoded protein is CASSEPTGGGGTQYF.

J is TRBJ1-6 and V is TRBV19, with 7 bases aligning to TRBD1. V shed 7 bases and J 6 bases; nucleotides not matched to a gene: 12. This CDR3 has 16 amino acids. Germline CDR1 and CDR2: LNHDA and SQIVND (reference sequence). The CDR3 region has the DNA TGTGCCAGTACCCATGGGGCAGGGGGTGGTAATTCACCCCTCCACTTT. It codes for CASTHGAGGGNSPLHF.

The chain is built from TRBV5-6 and TRBJ1-2, with no clear D. CDR3 length: 11 amino acids. The germline gives CDR1 SGHDT, CDR2 YYEEEE. With 3 bases removed from V and 5 bases from J, the gap between germline ends came to 5 bases. As DNA, the CDR3 is TGTGCCAGCAGCTCGGGGTATGGCTACACCTTC. Protein product: CASSSGYGYTF.

The rearrangement links TRBV30 to TRBJ2-2, with TRBD1 matching over 12 bases. The CDR3 length is 15 residues. The J segment lost 7 bases and the V segment lost 2 bases, leaving 5 bases of the junction unmatched. Germline V gives CDR1 GTSNPN, CDR2 SVGIG (reference sequence). CDR3: CAWSLGTGGIGELFF. In DNA, the CDR3 is TGTGCCTGGAGTCTCGGGACAGGGGGCATCGGGGAGCTGTTTTTT. The full variable domain, completed using reference TRBV30 and TRBJ2-2, is SQTIHQWPATLVQPVGSPLSLECTVEGTSNPNLYWYRQAAGRGLQLLFYSVGIGQISSEVPQNLSASRPQDRQFILSSKKLLLSDSGFYLCAWSLGTGGIGELFFGEGSRLTVL.

V is TRBV5-6 and J is TRBJ2-1, with D unresolved. Trimming left V 0 bases short and J 6 bases short, with 16 bases between. Per the germline V gene, CDR1 is SGHDT and CDR2 is YYEEEE. CDR3 length: 16 residues. The CDR3 DNA is TGTGCCAGCAGCTTGGCGCGTAGTACCCCCGCCAATGAGCAGTTCTTC. Translation gives CASSLARSTPANEQFF. Based on the CDR3 plus reference TRBV5-6 and TRBJ2-1, the full variable domain is DAGVTQSPTHLIKTRGQQVTLRCSPKSGHDTVSWYQQALGQGPQFIFQYYEEEERQRGNFPDRFSGHQFPNYSSELNVNALLLGDSALYLCASSLARSTPANEQFFGPGTRLTVL.

CDR3 protein: CASSLSQGDNQPQHF. The CDR3 DNA follows: TGTGCCAGCAGCTTATCACAGGGGGACAATCAGCCCCAGCATTTT. This chain links TRBV7-2 with TRBJ1-5, with 8 bases fitting TRBD1. This CDR3 comprises 15 residues. Germline assignment: CDR1 SGHTA and CDR2 FQGNSA. Trimming took 2 bases from V and 3 from J; bases not matched to a gene: 3.

The J gene is TRBJ1-1, the V gene TRBV7-2; D is unclear. Trimming shortened V by 0 bases and J by 4 bases, and 3 bases separated the two germline ends. Germline values: CDR1 SGHTA, CDR2 FQGNSA. CDR3 size: 12 residues. As DNA, the CDR3 is TGTGCCAGCAGCTTAGCTCTCACTGAAGCTTTCTTT. This sequence encodes CASSLALTEAFF.

The chain couples TRBV7-9 to TRBJ2-7, with TRBD2 identical over 8 bases. The V segment lost 1 base and the J segment 0 bases; nucleotides outside the gene matches: 5. This CDR3 has 16 amino acids. Germline V gene data show CDR1 as SEHNR and CDR2 as FQNEAQ (reference sequence). The CDR3 protein is CASSLGSGTFSYEQYF. The CDR3 DNA reads TGTGCCAGCAGCTTAGGTAGCGGGACCTTCTCCTACGAGCAGTACTTC.

The genes are TRBV5-1 and TRBJ2-2; 9 positions agree with TRBD1. Germline lookup yields CDR1 SGHRS and CDR2 YFSETQ. CDR3 size: 14 residues. The junction had 2 bases not matched to a gene; V was cut back by 4 bases and J by 4 bases. The CDR3 is CASSRGQGTGELFF. CDR3 DNA: TGCGCCAGCAGCAGGGGACAGGGCACCGGGGAGCTGTTTTTT.

The V gene is TRBV5-5, the J gene TRBJ2-7, with 9 nucleotides matching TRBD1. V was clipped by 4 bases and J by 0 bases; unmatched bases: 11. In germline, CDR1 is SGHKS, CDR2 YYEKEE (reference sequence). This CDR3 has 17 amino acids. DNA of the CDR3: TGTGCCAGCAGCGCGCCCCGGGACAGGGAAAACTCCTACGAGCAGTACTTC. Its protein is CASSAPRDRENSYEQYF. Full variable domain (missing parts from reference TRBV5-5 and TRBJ2-7): DAGVTQSPTHLIKTRGQQVTLRCSPISGHKSVSWYQQVLGQGPQFIFQYYEKEERGRGNFPDRFSARQFPNYSSELNVNALLLGDSALYLCASSAPRDRENSYEQYFGPGTRLTVT.

The rearrangement uses TRBV19 and TRBJ2-1; D not certain. V lost 1 base, J lost 7 bases, and 14 bases lay in between. The CDR3 is 15 residues long. Germline CDR1 reads LNHDA; CDR2 reads SQIVND (reference sequence). DNA for the CDR3: TGTGCCAGTAGTATAGCGGGTGATCCTGGGAATGAGCAGTTCTTC. This encodes CASSIAGDPGNEQFF.

This chain links TRBV5-1 with TRBJ2-3; 8 nucleotides align to TRBD2. The CDR3 contains 16 residues. With V trimmed by 4 bases and J by 2 bases, 9 bases remained unmatched. Germline loops: CDR1 SGHRS, CDR2 YFSETQ. CDR3 sequence (DNA): TGCGCCAGCAGCCCCGCCCCAGCGGGGGACACAGATACGCAGTATTTT. Protein product: CASSPAPAGDTDTQYF.

CDR3 in amino acids: CASSLSGAGELFF. CDR3 DNA: TGTGCCAGCAGCTTGTCAGGGGCCGGGGAGCTGTTTTTT. V usage is TRBV5-6 and J usage is TRBJ2-2; tentative D call: TRBD1 (6 bases). Looked up from germline, CDR1 is SGHDT and CDR2 is YYEEEE. CDR3 length: 13 amino acids. Trimming left V 1 base short and J 6 bases short, with 7 bases between.

The gene calls are TRBV6-1 and TRBJ2-5; possibly TRBD2 for D (6 bases). The CDR3 runs to 16 residues. Deletions cut 1 base from V and 4 bases from J, with 16 bases between. CDR1 is MNHNS and CDR2 is SASEGT in the germline V gene. CDR3 bases: TGTGCCAGCAGTGAAGAGTCATGGGGGGAACCAGAGACCCAGTACTTC. Translating gives CASSEESWGEPETQYF.

Here the CDR3 DNA reads TGTGCCAGCTCACCGCCCGTGGGGCCTAACTATGGCTACACCTTC. Its protein product is CASSPPVGPNYGYTF. J is TRBJ1-2 and V is TRBV18; a weak D match, TRBD1 (5 bases). V was shortened by 3 bases and J by 0 bases, with 11 bases between the two germline ends. Looked up from germline, CDR1 is KGHSH and CDR2 is LQKENI. This CDR3 is 15 amino acids long. Using reference TRBV18 and TRBJ1-2 for the parts outside the CDR3, the full variable domain is NAGVMQNPRHLVRRRGQEARLRCSPMKGHSHVYWYRQLPEEGLKFMVYLQKENIIDESGMPKERFSAEFPKEGPSILRIQQVVRGDSAAYFCASSPPVGPNYGYTFGSGTRLTVV.

The chain is built from TRBV9 and TRBJ2-7, with D perhaps matching TRBD2 (6 bases). There are 14 residues in the CDR3. V lost 3 bases to trimming and J lost 7 bases, with 17 bases between them. Germline CDR1 and CDR2: SGDLS and YYNGEE. The DNA for the CDR3 is TGTGCCAGCAGCGCAGTAGCGGAAGGGCGGGAGCAGTACTTC. It specifies CASSAVAEGREQYF.

This chain connects TRBV6-1 to TRBJ1-4, with 7 bases identical to TRBD1. Germline-derived CDR1 and CDR2 are MNHNS and SASEGT. The CDR3 spans 15 residues. Unmatched junction bases numbered 8, after V lost 5 bases and J lost 5 bases. For the CDR3, the DNA is TGTGCCAGCAGTATTAGGGACAGCCAGAATGAAAAACTGTTTTTT. It translates to CASSIRDSQNEKLFF.

This rearrangement joins TRBV19 to TRBJ1-1, with no clear D. The V end was cut by 2 bases, the J end by 5 bases, with 12 bases between. Germline V lookup: CDR1 LNHDA, CDR2 SQIVND (reference sequence). CDR3 length: 14 amino acids. The CDR3 DNA sequence: TGTGCCAGTAGTATAATCGGGGAAGGGACTGAAGCTTTCTTT. Its translation is CASSIIGEGTEAFF.

The chain links TRBV11-2 to TRBJ2-5, with a tentative D call TRBD2 (6 bases). V lost 5 bases to trimming and J lost 3 bases, with 16 bases between them. CDR3 length: 15 amino acids. CDR1 is SGHAT, CDR2 FQNNGV, per germline. Here the CDR3 reads CASSLRPGSEETQYF. The DNA for the CDR3 is TGTGCCAGCAGCCTAAGGCCCGGGAGCGAAGAGACCCAGTACTTC.

The gene calls are TRBV27 and TRBJ1-5; D call uncertain. The CDR3 is 14 residues long. V was clipped by 0 bases and J by 2 bases, with 5 bases between them. Germline V lookup: CDR1 MNHEY, CDR2 SMNVEV (reference sequence). The CDR3: CASSLSGGNQPQHF. CDR3 nucleotides: TGTGCCAGCAGTTTATCCGGGGGCAATCAGCCCCAGCATTTT.

The chain employs TRBV5-1 and TRBJ2-1; D remains ambiguous. The CDR3 covers 12 residues. Germline CDR1 and CDR2: SGHRS and YFSETQ. V was clipped by 1 base and J by 3 bases, with 2 bases between them. CDR3 DNA sequence: TGCGCCAGCAGCTTGCTCTACAATGAGCAGTTCTTC. The encoded protein is CASSLLYNEQFF.